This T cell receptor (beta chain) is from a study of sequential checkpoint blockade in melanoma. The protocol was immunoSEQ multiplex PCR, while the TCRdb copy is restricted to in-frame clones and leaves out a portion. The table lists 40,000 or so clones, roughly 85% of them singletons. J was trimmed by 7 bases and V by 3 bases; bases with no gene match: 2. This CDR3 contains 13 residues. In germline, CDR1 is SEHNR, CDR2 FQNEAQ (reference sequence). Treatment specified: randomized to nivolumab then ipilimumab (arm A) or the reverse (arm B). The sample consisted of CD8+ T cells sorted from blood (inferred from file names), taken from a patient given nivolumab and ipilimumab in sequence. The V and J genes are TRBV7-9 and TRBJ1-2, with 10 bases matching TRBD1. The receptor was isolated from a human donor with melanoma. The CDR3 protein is CASSFGQGGGYTF. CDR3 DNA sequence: TGTGCCAGCAGCTTTGGACAGGGGGGTGGCTACACCTTC.